The present TCR beta chain was sequenced within a study of blood T cell repertoires in COVID-19. Study information: Samples taken during acute and convalescent COVID-19 were collected in the United States, Italy and Spain. Sample material is recorded as cDNA or gDNA derived from T cells, B-cell-depleted T cells, or PBMCs.

Under the authors' procedure: By means of reference gene primer amplification, nucleated cell counts were estimated. Profiling relied on immunoSEQ multiplex PCR, and the TCRdb table lists in-frame clones only, not all of them. V and J calls and clone size are given by that table; D and trimming were obtained from the DNA. The table shows roughly 50,000 clones, with more than 70% occurring only once. V lost 3 bases to trimming and J lost 0 bases, with 11 bases between them. From germline, CDR1 is DFQATT and CDR2 SNEGSKA (reference sequence). This CDR3 comprises 14 residues. The sequencing sample was made of peripheral blood. The sequence was obtained from a man aged 60-69 years with acute or convalescent COVID-19. This chain connects TRBV20-1 to TRBJ2-5; D gene unclear. The chain's CDR3 is CSASSTVYQETQYF. The CDR3 nucleotides read TGCAGTGCTAGTTCTACTGTGTACCAAGAGACCCAGTACTTC.